This T cell receptor beta chain was recovered during a study of blood T cell repertoires in COVID-19. Study-wide context: There were acute and convalescent COVID-19 samples, and they came from the United States, Italy and Spain. Nucleic acid was either cDNA or gDNA, and it came from T cells, B-cell-depleted T cells, or PBMCs.

Either two negative PCRs, clearance, or symptom resolution qualified Cohort 3 donors as recovered. Libraries were prepared by immunoSEQ multiplex PCR; TCRdb keeps only in-frame clonotypes and omits some of them. The sample contains roughly 190,000 clones, about four fifths of which appear only once. This clone was seen a single time. The origin of this receptor is a man aged 35 to 55 who had recovered from COVID-19. The sample consisted of PBMCs or T cells enriched from blood (not recorded which).

The CDR3: CASSQDRGLYSNQPQHF. As DNA, the CDR3 is TGTGCCAGCAGCCAGGACAGGGGGCTTTATAGCAATCAGCCCCAGCATTTT. The chain couples TRBV5-8 to TRBJ1-5; 11 positions agree with TRBD1. Germline loops: CDR1 SGHTS, CDR2 YDEGEE. This CDR3 region has 17 residues. V shed 4 bases, J shed 0 bases, and the junction held 6 bases outside the gene matches. Based on the CDR3 plus reference TRBV5-8 and TRBJ1-5, the full variable domain is EAGVTQSPTHLIKTRGQQATLRCSPISGHTSVYWYQQALGLGLQFLLWYDEGEERNRGNFPPRFSGRQFPNYSSELNVNALELEDSALYLCASSQDRGLYSNQPQHFGDGTRLSIL.